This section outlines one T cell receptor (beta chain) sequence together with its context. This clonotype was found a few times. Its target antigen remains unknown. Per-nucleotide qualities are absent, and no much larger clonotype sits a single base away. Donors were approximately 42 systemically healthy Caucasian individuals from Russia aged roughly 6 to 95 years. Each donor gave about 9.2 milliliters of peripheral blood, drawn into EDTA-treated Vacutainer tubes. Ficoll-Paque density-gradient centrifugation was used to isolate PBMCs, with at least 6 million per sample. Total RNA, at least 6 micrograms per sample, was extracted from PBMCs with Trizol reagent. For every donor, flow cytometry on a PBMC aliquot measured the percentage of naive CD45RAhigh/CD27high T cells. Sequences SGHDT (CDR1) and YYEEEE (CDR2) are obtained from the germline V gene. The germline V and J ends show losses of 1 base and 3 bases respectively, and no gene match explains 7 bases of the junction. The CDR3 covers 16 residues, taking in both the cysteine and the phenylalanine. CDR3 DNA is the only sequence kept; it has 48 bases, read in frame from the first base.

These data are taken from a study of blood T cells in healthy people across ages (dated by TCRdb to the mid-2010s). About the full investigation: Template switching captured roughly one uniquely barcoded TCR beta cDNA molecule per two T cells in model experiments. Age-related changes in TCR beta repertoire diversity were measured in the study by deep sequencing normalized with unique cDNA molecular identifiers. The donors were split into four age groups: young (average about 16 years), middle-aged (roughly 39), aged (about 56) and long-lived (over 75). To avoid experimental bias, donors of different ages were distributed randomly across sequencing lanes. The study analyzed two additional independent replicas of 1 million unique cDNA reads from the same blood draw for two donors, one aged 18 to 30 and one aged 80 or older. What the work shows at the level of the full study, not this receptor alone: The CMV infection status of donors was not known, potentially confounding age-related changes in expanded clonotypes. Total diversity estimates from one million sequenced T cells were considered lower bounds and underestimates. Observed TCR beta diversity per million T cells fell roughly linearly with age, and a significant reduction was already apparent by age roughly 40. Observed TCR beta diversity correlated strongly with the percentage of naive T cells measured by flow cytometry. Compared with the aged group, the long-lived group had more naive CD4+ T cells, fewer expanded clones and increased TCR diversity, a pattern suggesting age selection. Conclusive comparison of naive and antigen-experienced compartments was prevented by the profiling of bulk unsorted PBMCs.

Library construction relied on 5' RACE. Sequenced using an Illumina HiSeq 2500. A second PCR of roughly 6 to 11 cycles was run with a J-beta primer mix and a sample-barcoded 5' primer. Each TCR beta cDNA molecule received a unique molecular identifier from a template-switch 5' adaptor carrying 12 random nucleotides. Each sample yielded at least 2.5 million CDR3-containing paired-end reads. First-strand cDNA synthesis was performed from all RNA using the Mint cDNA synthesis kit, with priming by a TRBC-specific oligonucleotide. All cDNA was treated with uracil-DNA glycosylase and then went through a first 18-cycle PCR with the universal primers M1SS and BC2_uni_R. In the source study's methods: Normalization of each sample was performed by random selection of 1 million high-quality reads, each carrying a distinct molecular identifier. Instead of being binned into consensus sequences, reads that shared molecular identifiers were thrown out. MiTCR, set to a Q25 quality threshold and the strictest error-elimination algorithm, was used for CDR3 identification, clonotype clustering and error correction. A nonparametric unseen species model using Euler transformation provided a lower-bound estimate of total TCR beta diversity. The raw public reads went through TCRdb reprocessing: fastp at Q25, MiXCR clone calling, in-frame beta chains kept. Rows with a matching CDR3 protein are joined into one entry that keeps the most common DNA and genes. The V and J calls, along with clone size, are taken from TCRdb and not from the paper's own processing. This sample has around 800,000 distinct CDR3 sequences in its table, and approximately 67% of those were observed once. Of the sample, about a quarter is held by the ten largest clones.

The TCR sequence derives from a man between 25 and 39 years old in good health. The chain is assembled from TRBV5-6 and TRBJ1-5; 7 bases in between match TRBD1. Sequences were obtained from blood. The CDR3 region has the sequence CASSLFGTAINQPQHF. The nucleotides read TGTGCCAGCAGCTTGTTCGGGACAGCCATCAATCAGCCCCAGCATTTT.